The 24 T cell receptor beta chains listed next were all sequenced from one sample in a study of T cells in Graves' hyperthyroidism and ophthalmopathy. Authors of the study amplified TCR beta CDR3 regions from RNA transcripts. TCR CDR3 regions were first amplified by RT-PCR with HTBI primers. From the multiplex PCR reads, TCRdb called clonotypes with MiXCR, one entry per CDR3 protein. The top ten clones hold less than 45% of a sample with approximately 400,000 distinct CDR3 sequences, less than 20% of them seen once. Sample: blood. The receptors come from a man between 18 and 29 years old with Graves' ophthalmopathy.

The sample holds a few counts of this clonotype. The gene calls are TRBV20-1 and TRBJ2-2; D perhaps matches TRBD1 (7 bases). V shed 1 base and J shed 1 base, with 25 bases lying between them. From germline, CDR1 is DFQATT and CDR2 SNEGSKA (reference sequence). CDR3 size: 20 residues. CDR3 sequence: CSARVSGVRWRDRNTGELFF. The CDR3 DNA sequence: TGCAGTGCTAGAGTCAGCGGTGTGAGGTGGAGGGACAGGAACACCGGGGAGCTGTTTTTT.

At least ten counts were recorded for this clonotype. The rearrangement joins TRBV28 to TRBJ2-7; 9 positions match TRBD1. Trimming took 6 bases from V and 3 from J; bases not matched to a gene: 12. The germline CDR1 and CDR2 sequences are MDHEN and SYDVKM. The CDR3 length is 16 residues. The CDR3 sequence: CASSHRDGTGIYEQYF. The CDR3 nucleotides are TGTGCCAGCAGCCACCGGGATGGGACAGGGATCTACGAGCAGTACTTC.

The V gene is TRBV27, the J gene TRBJ1-1; D not certain. The CDR3 has 15 residues. V lost 5 bases and J lost 0, with 13 bases in between. Germline loops: CDR1 MNHEY, CDR2 SMNVEV (reference sequence). CDR3 protein: CASSPGNRMNTEAFF. CDR3 coding DNA: TGTGCCAGCAGTCCCGGGAATAGGATGAACACTGAAGCTTTCTTT.

This clonotype has only a few counts. The rearrangement joins TRBV12-3 or TRBV12-4 to TRBJ2-7; D unresolved. This CDR3 comprises 13 residues. V lost 8 bases and J 0 bases, leaving 11 bases between the germline ends. CDR3 protein: CASRLPSSYEQYF. The DNA of the CDR3 is TGTGCCAGCCGATTACCCAGCTCCTACGAGCAGTACTTC.

In its sample, this clonotype was seen a few times. The chain employs TRBV12-3 or TRBV12-4 and TRBJ2-7; D unclear. Trimming took off 8 bases at V and 0 bases at J, with 8 bases between the two ends. This CDR3 contains 12 residues. The CDR3 bases are TGTGCCAGCGGGAAGAACTCCTACGAGCAGTACTTC. Encoded protein: CASGKNSYEQYF.

This clonotype appeared many times. V gene TRBV7-8 combines with J gene TRBJ1-5, with D tentatively TRBD1 (5 bases). The CDR3 runs 14 residues. V dropped 5 bases and J dropped 12 bases, with 20 bases sitting between them. Germline CDR1 reads SGHVS; CDR2 reads FQNEAQ. The CDR3 protein is CASSQRGQERLQHF. CDR3 sequence (DNA): TGTGCCAGCAGCCAGAGGGGCCAGGAAAGACTCCAGCATTTT.

The sample holds a few counts of this clonotype. One end of the junction fails to match germline, which may point to a read error. CDR3 nucleotide sequence: TGTGCCGGCAGAAAGTTCTCCTACGAGCAGTACTTC. The encoded protein is CAGRKFSYEQYF. This chain joins TRBV6-2 or TRBV6-3 and TRBJ2-7, with no clear D. The CDR3 sequence is 12 residues long. Germline V gene data show CDR1 as MNHEY and CDR2 as SVGEGT.

V gene TRBV19 combines with J gene TRBJ1-1, with 9 positions matching TRBD1. The ends lost 5 bases at V and 4 bases at J; junction bases unmatched: 8. Germline V gives CDR1 LNHDA, CDR2 SQIVND (reference sequence). CDR3 length equals 15 residues. The CDR3 region is CASSYPGQGSTEAFF. The CDR3 region has the DNA TGTGCCAGTAGTTACCCGGGACAGGGATCCACTGAAGCTTTCTTT.

This clonotype has more than one count but fewer than ten. The chain employs TRBV2 and TRBJ2-5; 8 bases agree with TRBD1. CDR1 and CDR2 (germline): SNHLY, FYNNEI. The J segment lost 8 bases and the V segment lost 6 bases, leaving 14 bases of the junction unmatched. The CDR3 has 15 residues. The CDR3 nucleotides read TGTGCCAGCAGCCAAGAGGACAGGGTCGGGGTAACCCAGTACTTC. Protein: CASSQEDRVGVTQYF.

The chain uses TRBV19 and TRBJ1-1; 8 nucleotides line up with TRBD1. CDR3 length: 12 amino acids. Germline lookup yields CDR1 LNHDA and CDR2 SQIVND (reference sequence). V dropped 5 bases and J dropped 8; count of bases not matched to a gene: 4. The CDR3 is CASSVGQDEAFF. Written as DNA, the CDR3 is TGTGCCAGTAGTGTGGGACAGGACGAAGCTTTCTTT.

This sequence joins TRBV28 and TRBJ1-2; the D gene is possibly TRBD1 (6 bases). Trimming cost V 8 bases and J 1 base, with 11 bases left between them. From germline, CDR1 is MDHEN and CDR2 SYDVKM. The CDR3 loop spans 13 amino acids. CDR3 nucleotides: TGTGCCAGCCGGAGCAGGGGTAACTATGGCTACACCTTC. Protein: CASRSRGNYGYTF.

This clonotype was counted at least ten times. The chain's CDR3 is CSAPPPADQETQYF. Written as DNA, the CDR3 is TGCAGTGCCCCTCCCCCAGCGGATCAAGAGACCCAGTACTTC. The chain joins TRBV20-1 to TRBJ2-5, with a tentative D call TRBD2 (5 bases). The CDR3 consists of 14 residues. CDR1 and CDR2 from the germline V gene are DFQATT and SNEGSKA (reference sequence). V was shortened by 6 bases and J by 2 bases, with 16 bases between the two germline ends.

The chain employs TRBV6-1 and TRBJ2-2, with D unresolved. The V end lost 5 bases, the J end lost 5 bases, and 6 bases lay between the germline ends. Per the germline V gene, CDR1 is MNHNS and CDR2 is SASEGT. The CDR3 covers 12 residues. The CDR3 loop is CASSTVTGELFF. As DNA, the CDR3 is TGTGCCAGCAGTACGGTTACCGGGGAGCTGTTTTTT.

V usage is TRBV11-2 and J usage is TRBJ2-5; 11 bases match TRBD2. The CDR3 has 18 amino acids. V lost 5 bases, J lost 5 bases, and 16 bases stayed unmatched. Germline CDR1 is SGHAT and CDR2 is FQNNGV. The CDR3 loop is CASSPWVAGGPMEETQYF. CDR3 in DNA: TGTGCCAGCAGCCCCTGGGTAGCGGGGGGGCCCATGGAGGAGACCCAGTACTTC.

This clonotype showed up many times. This chain joins TRBV10-3 and TRBJ1-1; D gene ambiguous. V was shortened by 11 bases and J by 3 bases, with 16 bases between the two germline ends. The CDR3 contains 13 residues. Germline-derived CDR1 and CDR2 are ENHRY and SYGVKD. CDR3 loop: CAARIQEHTEAFF. The CDR3 nucleotides are TGTGCCGCTCGAATTCAGGAGCACACTGAAGCTTTCTTT.

In this sample, this clonotype turned up many times. The genes are TRBV6-1 and TRBJ1-2; D remains unclear. This CDR3 is 14 amino acids long. CDR1 MNHNS and CDR2 SASEGT come from the germline V gene. V was shortened by 7 bases and J by 1 base, with 13 bases between the two germline ends. CDR3 protein: CASTKGGSNYGYTF. Here the CDR3 DNA reads TGTGCCAGCACTAAGGGTGGGAGTAACTATGGCTACACCTTC.

This clonotype was observed many times. This rearrangement joins TRBV7-6 to TRBJ2-1; TRBD2 aligns across 11 bases. CDR1 is SGHVS, CDR2 FNYEAQ, per germline. V shed 5 bases, J shed 0 bases, and the junction held 6 bases outside the gene matches. The CDR3 contains 17 residues. The CDR3 region is CASSPIAGGNSYNEQFF. As DNA, the CDR3 is TGTGCCAGCAGCCCTATAGCGGGGGGGAACTCCTACAATGAGCAGTTCTTC. The full variable domain, completed using reference TRBV7-6 and TRBJ2-1, is GAGVSQSPRYKVTKRGQDVALRCDPISGHVSLYWYRQALGQGPEFLTYFNYEAQQDKSGLPNDRFSAERPEGSISTLTIQRTEQRDSAMYRCASSPIAGGNSYNEQFFGPGTRLTVL.

The chain uses TRBV7-3 and TRBJ2-3, with 8 bases fitting TRBD1. In germline, CDR1 is SGHTA, CDR2 FQGTGA. This CDR3 contains 14 residues. Losses at the gene ends were 5 bases for V and 4 bases for J; bases not matched to a gene: 5. In DNA, the CDR3 is TGTGCCAGCAGCCGGACAGGGCCGCCAGATACGCAGTATTTT. Translated, it gives CASSRTGPPDTQYF.

This clonotype was seen at least ten times. The chain carries TRBV28 and TRBJ1-4; D gene uncertain. V lost 4 bases and J 5 bases, leaving 14 bases between the germline ends. CDR1 is MDHEN and CDR2 is SYDVKM in the germline V gene. There are 15 residues in the CDR3. The CDR3 DNA follows: TGTGCCAGCAGTTCTGACCGGAGGTCGAATGAAAAACTGTTTTTT. Its translation is CASSSDRRSNEKLFF.

This clonotype occurred many times. V gene TRBV27 combines with J gene TRBJ1-5; 11 bases are a match to TRBD1. V lost 0 bases to trimming and J lost 2 bases; unmatched junction nucleotides: 6. This CDR3 is 18 amino acids long. Looked up from germline, CDR1 is MNHEY and CDR2 is SMNVEV (reference sequence). CDR3: CASSLSSGQGVRNQPQHF. The CDR3 DNA follows: TGTGCCAGCAGTTTATCCTCGGGACAGGGGGTTCGCAATCAGCCCCAGCATTTT.

This clonotype showed up many times. The chain employs TRBV2 and TRBJ2-7; 8 nucleotides align to TRBD1. CDR3 length: 14 amino acids. V gave up 8 bases and J gave up 2 bases; unmatched junction bases: 8. Germline CDR1 is SNHLY and CDR2 is FYNNEI. CDR3 in DNA: TGTGCCAGCTGGACAGGGAAGCAGGCCTACGAGCAGTACTTC. Translation: CASWTGKQAYEQYF.

This clonotype has only a few counts. A much bigger clone sits one base away, suggesting this may be a read error. The chain carries TRBV7-8 and TRBJ2-3, with D unclear. The V gene lost 1 base and the J gene lost 7 bases, with 12 bases spanning the gap. The CDR3 has 14 amino acids. Germline CDR1 and CDR2: SGHVS and FQNEAQ. CDR3 amino acids: CASSLGEFANTQYF. The CDR3 DNA is TGTGCCAGCAGCTTAGGAGAGTTTGCAAATACGCAGTATTTT.

This clonotype appeared many times. The chain couples TRBV11-2 to TRBJ1-5; D is uncertain. CDR1 is SGHAT, CDR2 FQNNGV, per germline. V gave up 0 bases and J gave up 9 bases, with 9 bases separating them. CDR3 length: 13 amino acids. The DNA of the CDR3 is TGTGCCAGCAGCTTAGATGTCACGGCGCCCCAGCATTTT. It codes for CASSLDVTAPQHF.

There are many counts of this clonotype. This chain uses TRBV7-6 with TRBJ1-1; possibly TRBD1 for D (5 bases). This CDR3 is built from 15 residues. V lost 1 base, J lost 4 bases, and 13 bases lay in between. CDR1 and CDR2 (germline): SGHVS, FNYEAQ. The CDR3 bases are TGTGCCAGCAGCTTAGAATCTGGGGGGACCACTGAAGCTTTCTTT. Translation gives CASSLESGGTTEAFF.